This paragraph covers one T cell receptor beta chain sequence. Some clones are missing from TCRdb's copy, which holds only in-frame ones; the method was immunoSEQ multiplex PCR. The repertoire holds roughly 330,000 clones, with approximately 88% as singletons. The source of the sample is a study of blood T cell repertoires in COVID-19. Trimming stripped 5 bases from V and 1 base from J, with 14 bases between. Germline assignment: CDR1 MDHEN and CDR2 SYDVKM. This CDR3 is 15 amino acids long. This clonotype was sampled from a young man with COVID-19, enrolled during active disease. The V and J genes are TRBV28 and TRBJ1-1, with D maybe TRBD1 (5 bases). Sequencing input: peripheral blood. The CDR3 sequence is CASSPGHLGNTEAFF. The CDR3, as DNA: TGTGCCAGCAGTCCCGGACACCTCGGGAACACTGAAGCTTTCTTT. Using reference TRBV28 and TRBJ1-1 for the parts outside the CDR3, the full variable domain is DVKVTQSSRYLVKRTGEKVFLECVQDMDHENMFWYRQDPGLGLRLIYFSYDVKMKEKGDIPEGYSVSREKKERFSLILESASTNQTSMYLCASSPGHLGNTEAFFGQGTRLTVV.